The present T cell receptor beta chain was sequenced within a study of T cell responses to AZD1222 COVID-19 vaccine. CDR3 length: 14 residues. CDR1 and CDR2 from the germline V gene are SGHVS and FNYEAQ. V was clipped by 1 base and J by 2 bases, with 9 bases between them. Study-level findings and limits: Donors, mostly white British, included more females; clonal diversity was possibly underestimated. Spike-specific TCR breadth and depth rose after two AZD1222 doses. It was only a handful of AZD1222 recipients who were seropositive at baseline. Vaccine-related CD4 TCRs covered spike, predominating at 160-218 and 743-854.

Details on this clone: Its cognate antigen is unknown.

Sequencing used immunoSEQ multiplex PCR; TCRdb keeps in-frame clones, though not all of them. The sample records 150,000 to 200,000 clones, 85% to 95% being singletons. The receptor comes from an adult in good health. The source material was peripheral blood, sampled on day 0 of AZD1222 vaccination. The gene calls are TRBV7-6 and TRBJ2-7; D call uncertain. The CDR3, as DNA: TGTGCCAGCAGCTTAGTCGGCAGAACCTACGAGCAGTACTTC. It specifies CASSLVGRTYEQYF.